This T cell receptor (beta chain) originates from a study of blood T cell repertoires in COVID-19. About the research overall: The United States, Italy and Spain supplied acute and convalescent COVID-19 samples.

In the source study's methods: Nucleated cell number was recorded as an estimate derived from reference gene primer amplification. Profiled with immunoSEQ multiplex PCR; TCRdb holds only in-frame clones, not every one. The DNA was the basis for D and trimming; V, J and clone size are from that table. The top ten clones hold approximately 8% of a sample with some 6,600 clones, 80% to 90% of them seen once. Germline assignment: CDR1 KGHDR and CDR2 SFDVKD. The CDR3 consists of 17 residues. J was trimmed by 4 bases and V by 3 bases; bases with no gene match: 10. The sample consisted of peripheral blood. The V and J genes are TRBV24-1 and TRBJ2-7, with 11 bases aligning to TRBD2. The origin of this receptor is a human donor in a cohort sampled during active COVID-19. The donor label of this sample is uncertain. The CDR3 sequence: CATSDRHTSGSLYEQYF. The CDR3 nucleotides are TGTGCCACCAGTGATCGTCATACTAGCGGGAGTTTATACGAGCAGTACTTC.